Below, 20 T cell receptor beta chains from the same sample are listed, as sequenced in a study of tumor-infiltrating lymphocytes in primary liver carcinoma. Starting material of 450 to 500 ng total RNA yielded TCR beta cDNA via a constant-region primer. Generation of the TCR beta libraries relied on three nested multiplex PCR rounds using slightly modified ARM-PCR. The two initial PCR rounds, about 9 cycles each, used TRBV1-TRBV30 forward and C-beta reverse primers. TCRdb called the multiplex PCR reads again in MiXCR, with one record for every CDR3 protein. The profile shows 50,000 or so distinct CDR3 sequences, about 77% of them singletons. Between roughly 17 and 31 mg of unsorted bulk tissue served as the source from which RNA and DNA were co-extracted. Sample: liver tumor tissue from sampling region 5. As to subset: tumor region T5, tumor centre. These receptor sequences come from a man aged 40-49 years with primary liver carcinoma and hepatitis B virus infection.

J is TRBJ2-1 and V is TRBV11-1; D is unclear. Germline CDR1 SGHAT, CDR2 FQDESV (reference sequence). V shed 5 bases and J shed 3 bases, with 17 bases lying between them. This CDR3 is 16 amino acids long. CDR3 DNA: TGTGCCAGCAGCCCCCGGGTGGCTGACAACTACAATGAGCAGTTCTTC. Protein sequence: CASSPRVADNYNEQFF.

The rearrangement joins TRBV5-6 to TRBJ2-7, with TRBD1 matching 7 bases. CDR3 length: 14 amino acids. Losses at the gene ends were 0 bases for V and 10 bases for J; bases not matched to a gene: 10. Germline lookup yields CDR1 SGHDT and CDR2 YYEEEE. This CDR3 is CASSLGTGYCEQYF. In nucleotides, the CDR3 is TGTGCCAGCAGCTTGGGGACAGGATACTGCGAACAGTACTTC.

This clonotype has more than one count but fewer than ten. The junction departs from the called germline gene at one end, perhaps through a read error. CDR3 protein: CSVGDCGYTF. The CDR3 nucleotides read TGCAGTGTTGGTGATTGTGGCTACACCTTC. The chain joins TRBV29-1 to TRBJ1-2; D is uncertain. In germline, CDR1 is SQVTM, CDR2 ANQGSEA. The CDR3 spans 10 residues.

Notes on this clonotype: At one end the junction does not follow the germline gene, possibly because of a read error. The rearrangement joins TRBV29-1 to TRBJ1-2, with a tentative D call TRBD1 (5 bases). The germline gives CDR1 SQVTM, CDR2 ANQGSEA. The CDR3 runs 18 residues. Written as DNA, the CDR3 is TGCAGCGTTGGGGCATCAACAGGAACTCAAGTGGCTAACTACGGCTACAACTTC. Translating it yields CSVGASTGTQVANYGYNF.

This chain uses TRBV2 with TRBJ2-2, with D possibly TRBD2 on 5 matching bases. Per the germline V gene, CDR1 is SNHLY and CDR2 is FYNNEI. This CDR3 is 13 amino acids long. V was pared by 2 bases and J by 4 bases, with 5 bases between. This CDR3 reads CASSERGTGELFF. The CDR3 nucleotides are TGTGCCAGCAGTGAACGGGGCACCGGGGAGCTGTTTTTT. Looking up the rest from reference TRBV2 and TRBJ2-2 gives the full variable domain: EPEVTQTPSHQVTQMGQEVILRCVPISNHLYFYWYRQILGQKVEFLVSFYNNEISEKSEIFDDQFSVERPDGSNFTLKIRSTKLEDSAMYFCASSERGTGELFFGEGSRLTVL.

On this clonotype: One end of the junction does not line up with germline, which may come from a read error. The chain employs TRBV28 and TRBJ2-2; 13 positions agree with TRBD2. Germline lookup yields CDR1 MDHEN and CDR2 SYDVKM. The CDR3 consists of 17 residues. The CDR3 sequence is CVSSLPGLAGHAGELFF. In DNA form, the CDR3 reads TGTGTCAGCAGTCTGCCGGGACTAGCGGGACACGCCGGGGAGCTGTTTTTT.

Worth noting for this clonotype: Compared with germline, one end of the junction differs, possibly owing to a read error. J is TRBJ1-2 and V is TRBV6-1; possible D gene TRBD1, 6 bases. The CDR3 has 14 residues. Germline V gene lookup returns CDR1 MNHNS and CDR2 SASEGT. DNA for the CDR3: TGTGCCAGAACCACAACGGCAGGGGACTATGGTTACACCTTC. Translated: CARTTTAGDYGYTF.

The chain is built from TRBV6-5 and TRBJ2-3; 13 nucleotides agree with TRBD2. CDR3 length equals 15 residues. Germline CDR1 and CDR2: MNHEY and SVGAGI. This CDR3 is CVCNPGLAGADTQYF. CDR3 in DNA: TGTGTCTGCAACCCAGGACTAGCGGGAGCGGATACGCAGTATTTT.

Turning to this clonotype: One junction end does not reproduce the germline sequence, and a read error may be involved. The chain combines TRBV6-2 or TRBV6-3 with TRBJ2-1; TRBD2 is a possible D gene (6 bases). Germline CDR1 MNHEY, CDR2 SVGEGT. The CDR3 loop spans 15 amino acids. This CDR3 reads CVSRPLVGGYNEQFF. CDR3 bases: TGTGTCAGCAGGCCACTAGTGGGAGGTTACAATGAGCAGTTCTTC.

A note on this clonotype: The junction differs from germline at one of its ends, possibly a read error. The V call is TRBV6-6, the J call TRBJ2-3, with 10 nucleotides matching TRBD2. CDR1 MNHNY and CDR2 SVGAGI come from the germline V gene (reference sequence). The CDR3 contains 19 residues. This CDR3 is CANTDPRVVLAGSTGTQYF. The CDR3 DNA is TGTGCCAACACCGACCCCCGGGTAGTACTAGCGGGAAGCACAGGTACGCAGTATTTT.

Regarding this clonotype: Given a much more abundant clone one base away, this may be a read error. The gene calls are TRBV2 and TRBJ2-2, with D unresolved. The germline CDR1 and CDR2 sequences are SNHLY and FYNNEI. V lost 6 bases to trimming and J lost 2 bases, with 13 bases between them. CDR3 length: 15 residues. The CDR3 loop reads CASSMTCFNTGELFF. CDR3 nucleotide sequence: TGTGCCAGCAGCATGACATGTTTTAACACCGGGGAGCTGTTTTTT. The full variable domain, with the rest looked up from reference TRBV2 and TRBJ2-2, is EPEVTQTPSHQVTQMGQEVILRCVPISNHLYFYWYRQILGQKVEFLVSFYNNEISEKSEIFDDQFSVERPDGSNFTLKIRSTKLEDSAMYFCASSMTCFNTGELFFGEGSRLTVL.

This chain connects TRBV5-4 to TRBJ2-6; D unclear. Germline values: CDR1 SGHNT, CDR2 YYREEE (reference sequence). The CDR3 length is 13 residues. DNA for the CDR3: TGTGTCGGCAGTAGCTATGGGGCCAACGTCCTGACTTTC. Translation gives CVGSSYGANVLTF.

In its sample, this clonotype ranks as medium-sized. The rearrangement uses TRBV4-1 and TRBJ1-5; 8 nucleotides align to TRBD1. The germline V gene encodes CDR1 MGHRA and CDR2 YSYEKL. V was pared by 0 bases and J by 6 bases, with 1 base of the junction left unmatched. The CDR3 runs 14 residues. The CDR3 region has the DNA TGCGCCAGCAGCCAAGATGGACAGGGTCAGCCCCAGCATTTT. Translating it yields CASSQDGQGQPQHF.

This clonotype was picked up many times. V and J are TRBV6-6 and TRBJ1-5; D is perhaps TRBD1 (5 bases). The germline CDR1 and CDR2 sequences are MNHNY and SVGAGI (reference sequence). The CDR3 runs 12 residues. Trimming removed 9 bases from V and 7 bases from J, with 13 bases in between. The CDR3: CASQRGEQPQHF. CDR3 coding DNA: TGTGCCAGTCAAAGGGGAGAGCAGCCCCAGCATTTT.

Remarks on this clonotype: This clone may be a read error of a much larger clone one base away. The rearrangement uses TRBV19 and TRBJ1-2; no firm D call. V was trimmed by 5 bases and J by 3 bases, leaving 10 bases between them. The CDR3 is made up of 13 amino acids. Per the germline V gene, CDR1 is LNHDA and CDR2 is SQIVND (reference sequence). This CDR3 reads CASSEGSYYGYTF. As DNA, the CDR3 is TGTGCCAGTAGTGAGGGTTCGTACTATGGCTACACCTTC.

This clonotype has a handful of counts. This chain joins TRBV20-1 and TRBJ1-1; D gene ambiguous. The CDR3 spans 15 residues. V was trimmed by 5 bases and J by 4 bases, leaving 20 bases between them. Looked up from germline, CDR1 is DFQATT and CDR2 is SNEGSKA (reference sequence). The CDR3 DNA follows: TGCAGTGCTCGCAAACCAGGTTTTTTGGGCACTGAAGCTTTCTTT. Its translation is CSARKPGFLGTEAFF.

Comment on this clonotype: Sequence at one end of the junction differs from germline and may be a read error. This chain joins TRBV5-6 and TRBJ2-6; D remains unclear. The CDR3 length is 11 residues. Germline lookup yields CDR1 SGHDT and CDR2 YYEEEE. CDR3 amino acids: CAGSSVGFLTF. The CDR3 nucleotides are TGTGCCGGCAGCTCCGTGGGCTTCCTGACTTTC.

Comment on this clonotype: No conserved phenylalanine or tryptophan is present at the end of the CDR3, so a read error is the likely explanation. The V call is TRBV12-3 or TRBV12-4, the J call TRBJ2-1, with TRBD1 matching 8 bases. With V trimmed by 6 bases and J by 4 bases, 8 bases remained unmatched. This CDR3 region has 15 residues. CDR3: CASRGSGQAYNEQFL. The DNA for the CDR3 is TGTGCCAGCAGGGGGTCGGGACAGGCATACAATGAGCAGTTCCTC.

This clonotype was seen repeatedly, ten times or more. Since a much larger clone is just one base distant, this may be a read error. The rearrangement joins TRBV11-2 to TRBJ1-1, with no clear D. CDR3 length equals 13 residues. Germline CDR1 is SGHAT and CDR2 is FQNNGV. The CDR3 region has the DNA TGTGCCGGCAGCCTCGGGGAGAACACTGAAGCTTTCTTT. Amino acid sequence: CAGSLGENTEAFF.

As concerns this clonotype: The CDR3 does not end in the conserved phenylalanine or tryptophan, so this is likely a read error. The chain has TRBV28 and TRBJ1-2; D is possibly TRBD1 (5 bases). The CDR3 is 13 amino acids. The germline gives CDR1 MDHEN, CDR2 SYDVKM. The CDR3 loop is CASSVRDGYGYTS. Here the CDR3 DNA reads TGTGCTAGCAGTGTCCGGGACGGCTATGGCTACACCTCC.